A single sample is the source of the 13 T cell receptor beta chains below, sequenced in a study of T cells in Graves' hyperthyroidism and ophthalmopathy. Amplified TCR beta CDR3 regions derived from RNA transcripts. First-round RT-PCR targeting the TCR CDR3 was performed with the HTBI primer set. TCRdb reanalysed the multiplex PCR reads using MiXCR and keeps one entry per CDR3 protein. The top ten hold 9.5% to 15% of the sample, which has roughly 600,000 distinct CDR3 sequences, about 14% seen once. The source material was blood. These receptor sequences come from a woman in her forties or fifties with Graves' ophthalmopathy.

In its sample, this clonotype was seen many times. This rearrangement joins TRBV7-2 to TRBJ1-3, with 8 positions matching TRBD1. Trimming at V came to 1 base and at J to 2 bases, leaving 10 bases not matched to a gene. Germline CDR1 reads SGHTA; CDR2 reads FQGNSA. This CDR3 is 18 amino acids long. The DNA of the CDR3 is TGTGCCAGCAGCTTAGAAGTGGTAGGACAGGGCACTGGAAACACCATATATTTT. This codes for CASSLEVVGQGTGNTIYF.

This clonotype was detected ten times or more. The chain carries TRBV3-1 and TRBJ2-7, with 7 bases matching TRBD2. J was trimmed by 3 bases and V by 2 bases; bases with no gene match: 7. The germline V gene has CDR1 LGHDT and CDR2 YNNKEL (reference sequence). The length of the CDR3 is 15 residues. CDR3 amino acids: CASSQTTSKHYEQYF. CDR3 in DNA: TGTGCCAGCAGCCAAACGACTAGCAAGCACTACGAGCAGTACTTC.

This clonotype was recorded at least ten times. V usage is TRBV27 and J usage is TRBJ2-7; no clear D. This CDR3 is 15 amino acids long. Trimming took 6 bases from V and 0 from J, leaving 15 bases between them. The germline gives CDR1 MNHEY, CDR2 SMNVEV (reference sequence). The chain's CDR3 is CASSPSRESSYEQYF. The CDR3 DNA sequence: TGTGCCAGCAGCCCGAGTAGAGAGAGCTCCTACGAGCAGTACTTC.

In its sample, this clonotype was seen many times. The rearrangement uses TRBV11-1 and TRBJ2-1; D possibly corresponds to TRBD1 (6 bases). Looked up from germline, CDR1 is SGHAT and CDR2 is FQDESV (reference sequence). This CDR3 contains 16 residues. V was clipped by 5 bases and J by 2 bases, with 16 bases between them. The CDR3 region is CASSRAGASTYNEQFF. CDR3 in DNA: TGTGCCAGCAGCCGGGCAGGGGCTAGCACCTACAATGAGCAGTTCTTC.

This clonotype was detected many times. The chain is built from TRBV30 and TRBJ2-5, with a tentative D call TRBD1 (6 bases). Trimming shortened V by 2 bases and J by 1 base, and 8 bases separated the two germline ends. This CDR3 has 13 residues. Germline-derived CDR1 and CDR2 are GTSNPN and SVGIG (reference sequence). In DNA form, the CDR3 reads TGTGCCTGGAGTCGGACAGCCCAAGAGACCCAGTACTTC. Amino acids: CAWSRTAQETQYF.

The table lists this clonotype with many counts. This sequence joins TRBV7-2 and TRBJ2-7; tentative D call: TRBD2 (5 bases). Germline CDR1 reads SGHTA; CDR2 reads FQGNSA. The germline V and J ends were trimmed by 1 base and 3 bases, with 10 bases remaining between them. The CDR3 totals 14 residues. The CDR3 protein is CASSLVSGIYEQYF. CDR3 nucleotides: TGTGCCAGCAGCTTAGTATCGGGAATCTACGAGCAGTACTTC.

V is TRBV19 and J is TRBJ2-1, with 10 bases matching TRBD1. This CDR3 is built from 15 residues. Trimming removed 5 bases from V and 8 bases from J; junction bases left unmatched: 9. CDR1 is LNHDA and CDR2 is SQIVND in the germline V gene (reference sequence). The CDR3 DNA follows: TGTGCCAGTAGTGACGGGACAGGGGCAGGCGATGAGCAGTTCTTC. Protein: CASSDGTGAGDEQFF.

This sequence joins TRBV19 and TRBJ1-4, with TRBD1 matching over 7 bases. The germline CDR1 and CDR2 sequences are LNHDA and SQIVND (reference sequence). The CDR3 is 13 residues long. Unmatched junction bases numbered 7, after V lost 7 bases and J lost 8 bases. CDR3 loop: CASTYRGGEKLFF. The CDR3 nucleotides read TGTGCCAGTACCTACAGGGGAGGGGAAAAACTGTTTTTT.

This clonotype has ten or more counts. V usage is TRBV28 and J usage is TRBJ2-4; TRBD1 or TRBD2 may be the D gene (7 bases each). The CDR3 has 14 residues. V lost 8 bases and J lost 6, with 17 bases in between. Germline loops: CDR1 MDHEN, CDR2 SYDVKM. The CDR3 loop is CASLRGGVGNIQYF. For the CDR3, the DNA is TGTGCCAGCCTCAGGGGGGGAGTAGGAAACATTCAGTACTTC.

This clonotype was observed a handful of times. V is TRBV7-2 and J is TRBJ2-3; TRBD2 matches 9 bases. CDR1 and CDR2 (germline): SGHTA, FQGNSA. The J segment lost 3 bases and the V segment lost 5 bases, leaving 6 bases of the junction unmatched. The CDR3 runs to 15 residues. CDR3 residues: CASSILAGRTDTQYF. In DNA form, the CDR3 reads TGTGCCAGCAGCATCCTAGCGGGACGAACAGATACGCAGTATTTT. The complete variable domain, with remaining parts taken from reference TRBV7-2 and TRBJ2-3, reads GAGVSQSPSNKVTEKGKDVELRCDPISGHTALYWYRQSLGQGLEFLIYFQGNSAPDKSGLPSDRFSAERTGGSVSTLTIQRTQQEDSAVYLCASSILAGRTDTQYFGPGTRLTVL.

This clonotype has a count of ten or more. V is TRBV29-1 and J is TRBJ2-7; 8 bases fit TRBD2. The V segment lost 2 bases and the J segment 1 base; nucleotides outside the gene matches: 7. Germline V CDR1 and CDR2: SQVTM, ANQGSEA. The CDR3 length is 15 residues. The CDR3 here is CSVEYSAGASYEQYF. The DNA for the CDR3 is TGCAGCGTTGAATATTCAGCGGGAGCGTCCTACGAGCAGTACTTC.

This clonotype was found a few times. The chain couples TRBV4-1 to TRBJ1-2; no clear D. V was cut by 1 base and J by 2 bases, with 11 bases left in between. CDR1 MGHRA and CDR2 YSYEKL come from the germline V gene. This CDR3 contains 15 residues. CDR3 region: CASSQASRENYGYTF. As DNA, the CDR3 is TGCGCCAGCAGCCAAGCTTCAAGGGAAAACTATGGCTACACCTTC.

This clonotype was observed a few times. V is TRBV27 and J is TRBJ1-2, with D tentatively TRBD1 (6 bases). This CDR3 has 14 amino acids. V was shortened by 6 bases and J by 8 bases, with 19 bases between the two germline ends. Germline V gene data show CDR1 as MNHEY and CDR2 as SMNVEV (reference sequence). CDR3 DNA sequence: TGTGCCAGCAGCCCGACGAGGGGGATGGCGGGCTACACCTTC. Protein product: CASSPTRGMAGYTF.